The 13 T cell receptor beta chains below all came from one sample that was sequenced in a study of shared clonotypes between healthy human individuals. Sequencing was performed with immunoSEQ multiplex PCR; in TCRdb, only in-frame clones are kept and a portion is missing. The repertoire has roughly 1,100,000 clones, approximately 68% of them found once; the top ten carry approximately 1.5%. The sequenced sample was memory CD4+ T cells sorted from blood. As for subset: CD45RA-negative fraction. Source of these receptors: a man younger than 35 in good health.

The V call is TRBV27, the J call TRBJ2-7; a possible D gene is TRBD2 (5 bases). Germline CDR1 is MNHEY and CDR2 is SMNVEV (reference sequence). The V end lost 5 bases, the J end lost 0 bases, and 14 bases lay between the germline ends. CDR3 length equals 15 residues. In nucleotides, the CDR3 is TGTGCCAGCAGTGACCTCGGGGATTACTCCTACGAGCAGTACTTC. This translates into CASSDLGDYSYEQYF.

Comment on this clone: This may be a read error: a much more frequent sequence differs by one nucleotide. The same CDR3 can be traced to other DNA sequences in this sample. CDR3 nucleotides: TGTGCCAGCAGTGAACAAAGAGGGACCGGGGAGCTGTTTTTC. Its protein product is CASSEQRGTGELFF. The gene calls are TRBV6-4 and TRBJ2-2; either TRBD1 or TRBD2 may supply D (5 bases each). This CDR3 comprises 14 residues. Per germline, CDR1 MRHNA and CDR2 SNTAGT.

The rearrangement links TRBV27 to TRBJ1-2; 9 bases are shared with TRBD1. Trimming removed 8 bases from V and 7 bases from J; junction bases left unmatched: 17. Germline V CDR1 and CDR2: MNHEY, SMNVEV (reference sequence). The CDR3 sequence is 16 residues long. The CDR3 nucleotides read TGTGCCAGCTCCCTCCGGGCAGGGACAGGGATTTTTGGCTACACCTTC. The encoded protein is CASSLRAGTGIFGYTF.

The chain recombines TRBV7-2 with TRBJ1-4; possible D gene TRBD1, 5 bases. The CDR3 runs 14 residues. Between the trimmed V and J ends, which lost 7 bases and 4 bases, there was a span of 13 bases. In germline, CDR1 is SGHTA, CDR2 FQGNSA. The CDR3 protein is CASTPAGVNEKLFF. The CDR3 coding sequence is TGTGCCAGCACCCCGGCGGGGGTTAATGAAAAACTGTTTTTT.

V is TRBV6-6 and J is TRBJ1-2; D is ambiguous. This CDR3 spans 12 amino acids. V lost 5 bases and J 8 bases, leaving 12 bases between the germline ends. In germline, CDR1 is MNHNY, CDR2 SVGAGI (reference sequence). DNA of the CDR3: TGTGCCAGCAGTGCGACGAGCAGGGGCTACACCTTC. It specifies CASSATSRGYTF.

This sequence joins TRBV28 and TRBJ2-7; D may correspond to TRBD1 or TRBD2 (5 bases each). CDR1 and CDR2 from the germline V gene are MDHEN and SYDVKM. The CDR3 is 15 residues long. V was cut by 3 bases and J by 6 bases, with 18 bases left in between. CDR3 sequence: CASSLSGTAFFEQYF. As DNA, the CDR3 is TGTGCCAGCAGTTTGTCCGGGACGGCCTTCTTCGAGCAGTACTTC. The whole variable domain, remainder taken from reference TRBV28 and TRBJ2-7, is DVKVTQSSRYLVKRTGEKVFLECVQDMDHENMFWYRQDPGLGLRLIYFSYDVKMKEKGDIPEGYSVSREKKERFSLILESASTNQTSMYLCASSLSGTAFFEQYFGPGTRLTVT.

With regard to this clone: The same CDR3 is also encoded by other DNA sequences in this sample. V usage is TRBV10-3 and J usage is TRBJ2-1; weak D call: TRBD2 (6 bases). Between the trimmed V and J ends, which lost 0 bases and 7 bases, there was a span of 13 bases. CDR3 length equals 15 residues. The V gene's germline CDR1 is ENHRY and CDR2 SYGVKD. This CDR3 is CAISESGSGGNEQFF. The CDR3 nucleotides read TGTGCCATCAGTGAGTCCGGATCCGGAGGGAATGAGCAGTTCTTC.

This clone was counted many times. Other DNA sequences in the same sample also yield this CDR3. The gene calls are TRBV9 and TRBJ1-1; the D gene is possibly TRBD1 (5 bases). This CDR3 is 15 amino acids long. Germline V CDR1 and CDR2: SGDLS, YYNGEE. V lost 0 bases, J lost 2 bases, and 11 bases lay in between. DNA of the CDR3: TGTGCCAGCAGCGTAGGGATCGGGGACAACACTGAAGCTTTCTTT. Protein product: CASSVGIGDNTEAFF.

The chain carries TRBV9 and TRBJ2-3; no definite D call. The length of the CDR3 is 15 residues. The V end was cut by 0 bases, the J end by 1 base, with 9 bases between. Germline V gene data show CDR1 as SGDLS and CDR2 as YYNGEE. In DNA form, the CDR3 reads TGTGCCAGCAGCGTAGGTGCGATGGGCACAGATACGCAGTATTTT. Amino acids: CASSVGAMGTDTQYF.

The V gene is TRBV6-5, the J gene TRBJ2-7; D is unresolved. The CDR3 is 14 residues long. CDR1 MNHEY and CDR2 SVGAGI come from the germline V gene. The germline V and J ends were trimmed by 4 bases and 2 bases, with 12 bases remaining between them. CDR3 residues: CASSFKDGPYEQYF. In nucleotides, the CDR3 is TGTGCCAGCAGTTTTAAGGACGGACCCTACGAGCAGTACTTC.

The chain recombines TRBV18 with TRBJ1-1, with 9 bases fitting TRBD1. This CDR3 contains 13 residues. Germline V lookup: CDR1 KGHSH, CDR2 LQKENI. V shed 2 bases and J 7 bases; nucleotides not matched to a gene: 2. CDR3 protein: CASSPKTGGEAFF. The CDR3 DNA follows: TGTGCCAGCTCACCAAAGACAGGGGGTGAAGCTTTCTTT. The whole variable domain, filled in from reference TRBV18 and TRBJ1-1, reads NAGVMQNPRHLVRRRGQEARLRCSPMKGHSHVYWYRQLPEEGLKFMVYLQKENIIDESGMPKERFSAEFPKEGPSILRIQQVVRGDSAAYFCASSPKTGGEAFFGQGTRLTVV.

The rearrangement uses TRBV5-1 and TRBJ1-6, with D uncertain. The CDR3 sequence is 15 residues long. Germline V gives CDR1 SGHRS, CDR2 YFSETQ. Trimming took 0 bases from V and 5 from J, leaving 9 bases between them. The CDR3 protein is CASSLDPTNNSPLHF. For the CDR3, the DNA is TGCGCCAGCAGCTTGGATCCGACAAATAATTCACCCCTCCACTTT.

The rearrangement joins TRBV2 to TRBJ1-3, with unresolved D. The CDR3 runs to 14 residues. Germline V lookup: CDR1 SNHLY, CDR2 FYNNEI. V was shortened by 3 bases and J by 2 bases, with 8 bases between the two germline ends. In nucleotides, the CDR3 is TGTGCCAGCAGTGAGACCCGGGCTGGAAACACCATATATTTT. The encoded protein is CASSETRAGNTIYF.